The 17 T cell receptor beta chains reported below all come from one sample, sequenced in a study of blood T cells in healthy people across ages. The use of a sample-barcoded 5' primer and a J-beta primer mix characterized a second PCR of about 7 to 12 cycles. TCRdb ran MiXCR on the 5' RACE reads and lists one entry per CDR3 protein. Here the sample spans 1.4 million to 1.5 million distinct CDR3 sequences, around two fifths being singletons. Input material: blood. The origin of the receptors is a woman aged 18-30 years in good health.

The chain links TRBV20-1 to TRBJ1-5; D not certain. V shed 5 bases and J shed 3 bases, with 5 bases lying between them. The CDR3 consists of 11 residues. The germline V gene encodes CDR1 DFQATT and CDR2 SNEGSKA (reference sequence). The DNA for the CDR3 is TGCAGTGCTCCCGACAATCAGCCCCAGCATTTT. This sequence encodes CSAPDNQPQHF.

The chain carries TRBV15 and TRBJ2-1; TRBD2 matches at 9 bases. CDR1 is LNHNV and CDR2 is YYDKDF in the germline V gene (reference sequence). The CDR3 has 17 amino acids. V shed 1 base, J shed 5 bases, and the junction held 9 bases outside the gene matches. The CDR3 nucleotides read TGTGCCACCAGCAGAGGAAAAGCGGGAGGTAGGGACAATGAGCAGTTCTTC. Translation: CATSRGKAGGRDNEQFF. Looking up the rest from reference TRBV15 and TRBJ2-1 gives the full variable domain: DAMVIQNPRYQVTQFGKPVTLSCSQTLNHNVMYWYQQKSSQAPKLLFHYYDKDFNNEADTPDNFQSRRPNTSFCFLDIRSPGLGDTAMYLCATSRGKAGGRDNEQFFGPGTRLTVL.

This clonotype showed up many times. This chain uses TRBV29-1 with TRBJ2-5; the match to TRBD1 covers 7 bases. The ends lost 8 bases at V and 4 bases at J; junction bases unmatched: 10. The CDR3 is 13 residues long. CDR1 is SQVTM, CDR2 ANQGSEA, per germline. The CDR3, as DNA: TGCAGCAGCGACAGGGCAGGATTAGAGACCCAGTACTTC. Translation gives CSSDRAGLETQYF.

The genes are TRBV3-1 and TRBJ1-4; no clear D gene. Germline CDR1 and CDR2: LGHDT and YNNKEL (reference sequence). V dropped 4 bases and J dropped 8 bases, with 20 bases sitting between them. This CDR3 has 16 amino acids. CDR3 coding DNA: TGTGCCAGCAGCCGAAGCTGGGGAGTTCTTCCCGAAAAACTGTTTTTT. Amino acid sequence: CASSRSWGVLPEKLFF.

The chain recombines TRBV5-1 with TRBJ2-3; no definite D call. The CDR3 length is 15 residues. V lost 1 base and J 0 bases, leaving 9 bases between the germline ends. Per the germline V gene, CDR1 is SGHRS and CDR2 is YFSETQ. The CDR3 DNA is TGCGCCAGCAGCTTGCTGAGACGCAGCACAGATACGCAGTATTTT. Translated: CASSLLRRSTDTQYF.

The table lists this clonotype with a count of one. This rearrangement joins TRBV20-1 to TRBJ2-4, with 9 bases fitting TRBD1. The DNA end lines up better with TRBJ2-7; the J call may be wrong. This CDR3 contains 15 residues. The V gene's germline CDR1 is DFQATT and CDR2 SNEGSKA (reference sequence). CDR3 nucleotides: TGCAGTGCTAGAGATAGGGACAGGGATATCTACGAGCAGTACTTC. As protein: CSARDRDRDIYEQYF.

This clonotype was counted only a few times. V is TRBV7-8 and J is TRBJ2-1; perhaps TRBD2 as D (5 bases). Germline CDR1 and CDR2: SGHVS and FQNEAQ. Deletions cut 5 bases from V and 0 bases from J, with 11 bases between. This CDR3 contains 15 residues. Here the CDR3 reads CASSLRESSYNEQFF. The CDR3 DNA reads TGTGCCAGCAGCCTAAGGGAGAGCTCCTACAATGAGCAGTTCTTC.

The gene calls are TRBV27 and TRBJ1-2; 9 nucleotides line up with TRBD1. The germline V gene has CDR1 MNHEY and CDR2 SMNVEV (reference sequence). The CDR3 sequence is 14 residues long. V lost 4 bases to trimming and J lost 7 bases; unmatched junction nucleotides: 7. CDR3 in amino acids: CASSSQTGGSGYTF. The CDR3 bases are TGTGCCAGCAGTTCTCAGACAGGGGGTAGTGGCTACACCTTC.

This clonotype appeared a few times. The V call is TRBV7-2, the J call TRBJ2-1; D may be TRBD1 or TRBD2 (5 bases each). In germline, CDR1 is SGHTA, CDR2 FQGNSA. Between the trimmed V and J ends, which lost 3 bases and 0 bases, there was a span of 9 bases. This CDR3 spans 15 amino acids. CDR3 amino acids: CASSFGASSYNEQFF. CDR3 in DNA: TGTGCCAGCAGCTTCGGGGCTAGCTCCTACAATGAGCAGTTCTTC.

This clonotype was recorded a few times. V is TRBV6-1 and J is TRBJ2-7, with 9 bases that match TRBD1. Germline-derived CDR1 and CDR2 are MNHNS and SASEGT. J was trimmed by 0 bases and V by 5 bases; bases with no gene match: 8. The CDR3 is made up of 16 amino acids. The CDR3 here is CASSPQGAIGSYEQYF. DNA for the CDR3: TGTGCCAGCAGTCCACAGGGGGCGATTGGCTCCTACGAGCAGTACTTC.

The chain has TRBV14 and TRBJ1-2, with a weak D call TRBD1 (5 bases). The CDR3 is made up of 14 amino acids. Between the trimmed V and J ends, which lost 4 bases and 4 bases, there was a span of 13 bases. CDR1 and CDR2 from the germline V gene are SGHDN and FVKESK. This chain's CDR3 is CASSLTREGYGYTF. The DNA for the CDR3 is TGTGCCAGCAGCCTCACCAGGGAGGGCTATGGCTACACCTTC.

The genes are TRBV4-1 and TRBJ2-1; TRBD2 aligns across 8 bases. Judging by the DNA end, TRBJ2-7 fits better; the J call may be wrong. Germline loops: CDR1 MGHRA, CDR2 YSYEKL. This CDR3 is 17 amino acids long. The CDR3 nucleotides are TGCGCCAGCAGCCAAGGGGGGGCGGGGGGCTCCTACAATGAGCAGTACTTC. Translated: CASSQGGAGGSYNEQYF.

The chain couples TRBV7-9 to TRBJ2-7; a weak D match, TRBD1 (6 bases). The CDR3 covers 13 residues. The germline V gene has CDR1 SEHNR and CDR2 FQNEAQ (reference sequence). V lost 5 bases and J lost 6, with 14 bases in between. The CDR3 DNA reads as TGTGCCAGCAGCGTTCGCCCAGGGGTCGAGCAGTACTTC. Translating gives CASSVRPGVEQYF.

V usage is TRBV6-1 and J usage is TRBJ2-4, with 8 nucleotides matching TRBD2. From germline, CDR1 is MNHNS and CDR2 SASEGT. Trimming at V came to 6 bases and at J to 0 bases, leaving 1 base not matched to a gene. The CDR3 has 14 amino acids. CDR3 DNA sequence: TGTGCCAGCAGAGCGGGAGCAGCCAAAAACATTCAGTACTTC. This translates into CASRAGAAKNIQYF.

This clonotype has a handful of counts. The V and J genes are TRBV5-4 and TRBJ2-3; TRBD1 agrees at 9 bases. The CDR3 runs to 13 residues. V shed 9 bases and J 6 bases; nucleotides not matched to a gene: 8. Looked up from germline, CDR1 is SGHNT and CDR2 is YYREEE (reference sequence). The CDR3 coding sequence is TGTGCCATCCCGGGACAGGGTCAGGATACGCAGTATTTT. It translates to CAIPGQGQDTQYF.

The chain links TRBV7-2 to TRBJ2-7; the D call may be TRBD1 or TRBD2 (5 bases each). CDR3 length: 14 amino acids. With 5 bases removed from V and 0 bases from J, the gap between germline ends came to 11 bases. The germline V gene has CDR1 SGHTA and CDR2 FQGNSA. The DNA for the CDR3 is TGTGCCAGCAGCACCGGGACCTACTCCTACGAGCAGTACTTC. Residues: CASSTGTYSYEQYF.

This clonotype showed up many times. This chain uses TRBV9 with TRBJ1-2; D perhaps matches TRBD1 (6 bases). Trimming stripped 3 bases from V and 4 bases from J, with 16 bases between. Germline loops: CDR1 SGDLS, CDR2 YYNGEE. This CDR3 comprises 15 residues. The CDR3 bases are TGTGCCAGCAGCGCTTCCGAGGGGGGCGCCTATGGCTACACCTTC. Translation: CASSASEGGAYGYTF.